These 30 T cell receptor beta chains originate from one sample sequenced in a study of blood T cell repertoires in COVID-19. This table comes from immunoSEQ multiplex PCR, and its TCRdb copy is limited to in-frame clones, with some not included. The repertoire consists of about 52,000 clones, with about 83% occurring once and the leading ten covering under 7%. The material sequenced was peripheral blood. All receptors come from a man in his 70s with active COVID-19.

This clone came up once. This chain connects TRBV4-3 to TRBJ2-6; possible D gene TRBD2, 5 bases. Trimming cost V 3 bases and J 0 bases, with 21 bases left between them. The CDR3 length is 20 residues. Germline CDR1 is LGHNA and CDR2 is YSLEER. The CDR3 protein is CASSQGHRTQIPSGANVLTF. In nucleotides, the CDR3 is TGCGCCAGCAGCCAGGGCCATCGGACTCAAATACCCTCTGGGGCCAACGTCCTGACTTTC.

The chain uses TRBV19 and TRBJ1-6; maybe TRBD1 (6 bases). CDR3 length: 15 residues. From germline, CDR1 is LNHDA and CDR2 SQIVND (reference sequence). V was trimmed by 7 bases and J by 0 bases, leaving 10 bases between them. Here the CDR3 DNA reads TGTGCCAGTAACAGGGAGAGCTCCTATAATTCACCCCTCCACTTT. It is translated as CASNRESSYNSPLHF.

V and J are TRBV4-2 and TRBJ1-4, with D perhaps matching TRBD1 (6 bases). Germline V CDR1 and CDR2: LGHNA, YNFKEQ. Deletions cut 0 bases from V and 8 bases from J, with 16 bases between. The CDR3 extends over 16 amino acids. The CDR3 here is CASSQDIQGPREKLFF. The CDR3 region has the DNA TGTGCCAGCAGCCAAGATATACAGGGACCTAGAGAAAAACTGTTTTTT.

This chain joins TRBV30 and TRBJ2-1, with D perhaps matching TRBD1 (6 bases). The CDR3 covers 14 residues. Germline-derived CDR1 and CDR2 are GTSNPN and SVGIG (reference sequence). Trimming took off 2 bases at V and 9 bases at J, with 17 bases between the two ends. The CDR3 bases are TGTGCCTGGAGTATCAGGGGCGCGGCCCCTGAGCAGTTCTTC. It yields the protein CAWSIRGAAPEQFF.

This clone was counted a few times. V gene TRBV6-4 combines with J gene TRBJ1-6; no reliable D call. V was clipped by 0 bases and J by 9 bases, with 9 bases between them. CDR3 size: 14 residues. Germline lookup yields CDR1 MRHNA and CDR2 SNTAGT. The CDR3 region has the DNA TGTGCCAGCAGTGACTCCCCCGGGGTTTCACCCCTCCACTTT. This translates into CASSDSPGVSPLHF.

The J gene is TRBJ2-1, the V gene TRBV28; 9 bases line up with TRBD2. Looked up from germline, CDR1 is MDHEN and CDR2 is SYDVKM. The junction had 6 bases not matched to a gene; V was cut back by 3 bases and J by 3 bases. The CDR3 length is 16 residues. The CDR3 DNA follows: TGTGCCAGCAGTTTCCAGAGCGGGGGGTTCTACAATGAGCAGTTCTTC. Translation: CASSFQSGGFYNEQFF.

The chain links TRBV5-4 to TRBJ2-7, with 11 bases matching TRBD1. The J segment lost 6 bases and the V segment lost 3 bases, leaving 11 bases of the junction unmatched. CDR1 and CDR2 from the germline V gene are SGHNT and YYREEE (reference sequence). The CDR3 is made up of 16 amino acids. The CDR3 spells CASSSWTGGNFGEQYF. The CDR3 DNA is TGTGCCAGCAGCTCATGGACAGGGGGCAATTTCGGCGAGCAGTACTTC.

Regarding this clone: It is likely a read error, because the conserved phenylalanine at the end of the CDR3 is missing. It is unclear where the CDR3 begins or ends on the DNA, so no DNA is shown, and the CDR3 is as TCRdb lists it. The chain recombines TRBV10-1 with TRBJ2-7; TRBD1 was called by the table and not checked on the DNA. The CDR3 is 10 residues long, ends included. Germline V gene lookup returns CDR1 WNHNN and CDR2 SYGVQD (reference sequence). CDR3 in amino acids: CASIHQTGTN.

The gene calls are TRBV18 and TRBJ2-1, with 8 positions matching TRBD1. After removal of 3 bases from V and 8 bases from J, the junction contained 9 bases not matched to a gene. Germline V gives CDR1 KGHSH, CDR2 LQKENI. The CDR3 runs 15 residues. The CDR3 is CASSPPGGNGDEQFF. The CDR3 region has the DNA TGTGCCAGCTCACCGCCAGGGGGCAACGGAGATGAGCAGTTCTTC. The whole variable domain, filled in from reference TRBV18 and TRBJ2-1, reads NAGVMQNPRHLVRRRGQEARLRCSPMKGHSHVYWYRQLPEEGLKFMVYLQKENIIDESGMPKERFSAEFPKEGPSILRIQQVVRGDSAAYFCASSPPGGNGDEQFFGPGTRLTVL.

The chain recombines TRBV7-2 with TRBJ2-5; TRBD2 is a possible D gene (6 bases). Germline V lookup: CDR1 SGHTA, CDR2 FQGNSA. This CDR3 is 13 amino acids long. Trimming removed 1 base at V and 5 bases at J, with 8 bases between. The CDR3 loop reads CASSLGGRETQYF. The CDR3 DNA sequence: TGTGCCAGCAGCTTAGGTGGGAGGGAGACCCAGTACTTC.

The rearrangement joins TRBV29-1 to TRBJ2-3; 7 bases match TRBD1. The J segment lost 3 bases and the V segment lost 7 bases, leaving 13 bases of the junction unmatched. In germline, CDR1 is SQVTM, CDR2 ANQGSEA. The CDR3 runs to 15 residues. For the CDR3, the DNA is TGCAGCGCACGCAACCGGGACAGTAGAACAGATACGCAGTATTTT. It encodes CSARNRDSRTDTQYF.

The V gene is TRBV7-6, the J gene TRBJ2-3; a weak D match, TRBD2 (5 bases). V was shortened by 1 base and J by 5 bases, with 16 bases between the two germline ends. This CDR3 comprises 16 residues. Germline V gene data show CDR1 as SGHVS and CDR2 as FNYEAQ. The CDR3 bases are TGTGCCAGCAGCTTAGAGTCTAGCAGGACCCGAGATACGCAGTATTTT. Its protein is CASSLESSRTRDTQYF.

In its sample, this clone was seen once. This chain joins TRBV5-6 and TRBJ2-7; D gene uncertain. Trimming shortened V by 0 bases and J by 3 bases, and 7 bases separated the two germline ends. CDR1 is SGHDT and CDR2 is YYEEEE in the germline V gene. This CDR3 spans 13 amino acids. The CDR3 loop is CASSLVGDYEQYF. The CDR3 nucleotides are TGTGCCAGCAGCTTGGTCGGTGACTACGAGCAGTACTTC.

The table lists this clone with a count of one. The chain uses TRBV4-2 and TRBJ2-1, with TRBD2 matching over 11 bases. Germline lookup yields CDR1 LGHNA and CDR2 YNFKEQ. The CDR3 loop spans 15 amino acids. Trimming removed 4 bases from V and 7 bases from J; junction bases left unmatched: 6. CDR3 bases: TGTGCCAGCAGCCCCGATAGCGGGGGGGGTAATGAGCAGTTCTTC. It yields the protein CASSPDSGGGNEQFF.

The chain is built from TRBV11-1 and TRBJ2-3, with D perhaps TRBD1 (5 bases). Trimming took off 2 bases at V and 5 bases at J, with 11 bases between the two ends. From germline, CDR1 is SGHAT and CDR2 FQDESV (reference sequence). This CDR3 spans 14 amino acids. CDR3 residues: CASSLTRQGDTQYF. The CDR3 coding sequence is TGTGCCAGCAGCTTAACCCGGCAGGGAGATACGCAGTATTTT. Using reference TRBV11-1 and TRBJ2-3 for the parts outside the CDR3, the full variable domain is EAEVAQSPRYKITEKSQAVAFWCDPISGHATLYWYRQILGQGPELLVQFQDESVVDDSQLPKDRFSAERLKGVDSTLKIQPAELGDSAMYLCASSLTRQGDTQYFGPGTRLTVL.

Judged by abundance, this clone is medium-sized. The V and J genes are TRBV6-2 or TRBV6-3 and TRBJ2-7; D not resolved. The CDR3 spans 12 residues. CDR1 is MNHEY, CDR2 SVGEGT, per germline. Trimming took 0 bases from V and 7 from J, leaving 7 bases between them. The CDR3 spells CASSYSQNEQYF. CDR3 sequence (DNA): TGTGCCAGCAGTTACTCCCAGAATGAGCAGTACTTC.

V usage is TRBV19 and J usage is TRBJ1-2, with D perhaps matching TRBD1 (5 bases). The V and J ends lost 3 bases and 4 bases respectively, with 15 bases between them. CDR1 is LNHDA and CDR2 is SQIVND in the germline V gene (reference sequence). The CDR3 extends over 15 amino acids. The CDR3 DNA sequence: TGTGCCAGTAGTATTTCCAGGGATCAAAGCTATGGCTACACCTTC. Encoded protein: CASSISRDQSYGYTF. The full variable domain, with the rest looked up from reference TRBV19 and TRBJ1-2, is DGGITQSPKYLFRKEGQNVTLSCEQNLNHDAMYWYRQDPGQGLRLIYYSQIVNDFQKGDIAEGYSVSREKKESFPLTVTSAQKNPTAFYLCASSISRDQSYGYTFGSGTRLTVV.

V usage is TRBV28 and J usage is TRBJ2-5, with D possibly being TRBD1 (6 bases). V was clipped by 4 bases and J by 2 bases, with 8 bases between them. The CDR3 is made up of 13 amino acids. CDR1 and CDR2 (germline): MDHEN, SYDVKM. The CDR3 DNA is TGTGCCAGCAGTTCTAGGGGGCAAGAGACCCAGTACTTC. Translating gives CASSSRGQETQYF.

The chain couples TRBV5-4 to TRBJ1-1; possible D gene TRBD1, 6 bases. Trimming took 4 bases from V and 4 from J, leaving 11 bases between them. From germline, CDR1 is SGHNT and CDR2 YYREEE (reference sequence). The CDR3 spans 13 residues. CDR3 in amino acids: CASSKGGGTEAFF. CDR3 DNA: TGTGCCAGCAGCAAGGGGGGGGGCACTGAAGCTTTCTTT.

The J gene is TRBJ1-1, the V gene TRBV19, with D tentatively TRBD1 (6 bases). In germline, CDR1 is LNHDA, CDR2 SQIVND (reference sequence). The CDR3 consists of 16 residues. Trimming removed 3 bases at V and 0 bases at J, with 14 bases between. The CDR3 region is CASSIGQRSLNTEAFF. The CDR3 region has the DNA TGTGCCAGTAGTATTGGACAGCGCTCCTTGAACACTGAAGCTTTCTTT. Full variable domain (remainder filled in from reference TRBV19 and TRBJ1-1): DGGITQSPKYLFRKEGQNVTLSCEQNLNHDAMYWYRQDPGQGLRLIYYSQIVNDFQKGDIAEGYSVSREKKESFPLTVTSAQKNPTAFYLCASSIGQRSLNTEAFFGQGTRLTVV.

The chain couples TRBV11-3 to TRBJ2-1, with a weak D call TRBD1 (5 bases). This CDR3 contains 13 residues. The V end lost 0 bases, the J end lost 10 bases, and 10 bases lay between the germline ends. Germline V gene sequence: CDR1 SGHNT, CDR2 YENEEA. This CDR3 reads CASSLEVAGEQFF. In DNA form, the CDR3 reads TGTGCCAGCAGCTTAGAAGTAGCAGGGGAGCAGTTCTTC.

The chain links TRBV6-5 to TRBJ1-1; 12 bases line up with TRBD1. Germline V lookup: CDR1 MNHEY, CDR2 SVGAGI. V shed 8 bases, J shed 3 bases, and the junction held 7 bases outside the gene matches. The CDR3 runs 15 residues. The CDR3 loop is CASPSRDRGHTEAFF. The DNA of the CDR3 is TGTGCCAGCCCTTCCCGGGACAGGGGGCACACTGAAGCTTTCTTT.

This clone was seen just once. CDR3 in DNA: TGTGCCAGCAGTTCTTTACCGGGGGGAGAGCAGTTCTTC. It translates to CASSSLPGGEQFF. The chain carries TRBV6-6 and TRBJ2-1; 7 bases are a match to TRBD2. The V gene's germline CDR1 is MNHNY and CDR2 SVGAGI (reference sequence). This CDR3 region has 13 residues. Trimming removed 4 bases from V and 10 bases from J; junction bases left unmatched: 7.

This CDR3 reads CASSYQQETQYF. CDR3 nucleotides: TGTGCCAGCAGTTACCAACAAGAGACCCAGTACTTC. The chain links TRBV6-6 to TRBJ2-5, with D hard to call. There are 12 residues in the CDR3. Germline loops: CDR1 MNHNY, CDR2 SVGAGI (reference sequence). V lost 2 bases and J 2 bases, leaving 3 bases between the germline ends.

The V and J genes are TRBV30 and TRBJ2-7; 9 positions agree with TRBD1. Germline V gene sequence: CDR1 GTSNPN, CDR2 SVGIG (reference sequence). The trim removed 1 base at V and 9 bases at J, leaving 10 bases unmatched. The CDR3 is 14 amino acids. CDR3 sequence reads: CAWSGTGVLLVQYF. The CDR3 DNA is TGTGCCTGGAGTGGGACAGGGGTCCTTTTGGTGCAGTACTTC.

This chain uses TRBV5-4 with TRBJ1-4; D ambiguous. Per the germline V gene, CDR1 is SGHNT and CDR2 is YYREEE (reference sequence). The length of the CDR3 is 16 residues. Trimming cost V 0 bases and J 5 bases, with 14 bases left between them. Written as DNA, the CDR3 is TGTGCCAGCAGCTTGGCCACCGGAGCAAGAAATGAAAAACTGTTTTTT. Residues: CASSLATGARNEKLFF.

The rearrangement uses TRBV5-8 and TRBJ2-7; tentatively, D is TRBD2 (5 bases). The germline CDR1 and CDR2 sequences are SGHTS and YDEGEE. The CDR3 covers 14 residues. Trimming removed 6 bases at V and 1 base at J, with 14 bases between. Here the CDR3 DNA reads TGTGCCAGCATCCCTCGGGGTTCATCCTACGAGCAGTACTTC. As protein: CASIPRGSSYEQYF.

The chain links TRBV6-5 to TRBJ2-5, with 7 nucleotides matching TRBD2. CDR1 is MNHEY and CDR2 is SVGAGI in the germline V gene. Losses at the gene ends were 0 bases for V and 4 bases for J; bases not matched to a gene: 8. This CDR3 region has 16 residues. CDR3 sequence: CASSYSGLVEGETQYF. Written as DNA, the CDR3 is TGTGCCAGCAGTTACTCCGGACTAGTGGAGGGAGAGACCCAGTACTTC.

J is TRBJ2-4 and V is TRBV9; 7 nucleotides align to TRBD1. Germline V gene lookup returns CDR1 SGDLS and CDR2 YYNGEE. This CDR3 spans 14 amino acids. J lost 4 bases, V lost 3 bases, and 4 bases had no gene match. The CDR3 nucleotides are TGTGCCAGCAGCGCCGGGACAGCAAAAAACATTCAGTACTTC. It specifies CASSAGTAKNIQYF.

This sequence joins TRBV7-2 and TRBJ1-6; D uncertain. Trimming stripped 6 bases from V and 6 bases from J, with 15 bases between. Germline V gives CDR1 SGHTA, CDR2 FQGNSA. The CDR3 spans 15 residues. The CDR3 loop is CASSRTAGRNSPLHF. DNA of the CDR3: TGTGCCAGCAGTCGGACCGCGGGTCGTAATTCACCCCTCCACTTT.